Each of the 19 T cell receptor beta chains below was sequenced from the same sample in a study of T cells in localized non-small cell lung cancer. Clones were sequenced by immunoSEQ multiplex PCR, and TCRdb holds only the in-frame ones, with some missing. The sample has about 1,700 clones, about 25% seen once; the top ten hold roughly a tenth. Sequencing used normal lung tissue next to the tumor, obtained before any cancer treatment. The source of these receptors is a female donor older than 55 with stage I lung adenocarcinoma.

The chain employs TRBV19 and TRBJ2-7; D assignment may be TRBD1 or TRBD2 (6 bases each). This CDR3 is 14 amino acids long. The V and J ends lost 7 bases and 4 bases respectively, with 17 bases between them. The germline V gene has CDR1 LNHDA and CDR2 SQIVND (reference sequence). The CDR3 DNA sequence: TGTGCCAGTACTCCTACGGGGGCACCGTACGAGCAGTACTTC. Translating it yields CASTPTGAPYEQYF.

Of note for this clone: The observed sequence ends 1 residue before the CDR3 terminus, with the missing tail filled in from the germline J gene. V usage is TRBV10-3 and J usage is TRBJ2-4, with D perhaps TRBD2 (6 bases). CDR1 and CDR2 from the germline V gene are ENHRY and SYGVKD. V was shortened by 0 bases and J by 4 bases, with 10 bases between the two germline ends. CDR3 length equals 15 residues. CDR3 DNA (partial): TGTGCCATCAGTGAGTCGGTTGGAGGGAAAAACATTCAGTAC. The encoded protein is CAISESVGGKNIQY. The entire CDR3 protein is CAISESVGGKNIQYF.

The CDR3 DNA reads TGTGCCAGCAGCCCCGGGACAGGGCAGTACAGCTCCTACAATGAGCAGTTCTTC. Translated: CASSPGTGQYSSYNEQFF. V and J are TRBV7-5 and TRBJ2-1; TRBD1 is the table's D call, not checked against the DNA. TRBV7-5 is labeled a pseudogene. The CDR3 is made up of 18 amino acids.

The chain employs TRBV28 and TRBJ1-1, with D tentatively TRBD1 (5 bases). The V gene's germline CDR1 is MDHEN and CDR2 SYDVKM. This CDR3 is 15 amino acids long. V dropped 1 base and J dropped 1 base, with 10 bases sitting between them. The CDR3 bases are TGTGCCAGCAGTTTATATGGGGCGGCGAACACTGAAGCTTTCTTT. Protein: CASSLYGAANTEAFF.

This clone is large within its sample. The chain recombines TRBV15 with TRBJ2-2; weak D call: TRBD2 (5 bases). CDR1 and CDR2 from the germline V gene are LNHNV and YYDKDF (reference sequence). This CDR3 spans 14 amino acids. V lost 5 bases and J 0 bases, leaving 7 bases between the germline ends. DNA for the CDR3: TGTGCCACCAGCGAGCGGTCGAACACCGGGGAGCTGTTTTTT. Encoded protein: CATSERSNTGELFF. The full variable domain, completed using reference TRBV15 and TRBJ2-2, is DAMVIQNPRYQVTQFGKPVTLSCSQTLNHNVMYWYQQKSSQAPKLLFHYYDKDFNNEADTPDNFQSRRPNTSFCFLDIRSPGLGDTAMYLCATSERSNTGELFFGEGSRLTVL.

The rearrangement joins TRBV6-1 to TRBJ2-7; 7 bases match TRBD1. Germline CDR1 is MNHNS and CDR2 is SASEGT. There are 15 residues in the CDR3. The ends lost 1 base at V and 2 bases at J; junction bases unmatched: 5. The CDR3 DNA reads TGTGCCAGCAGTGAAGTCCAAGGGGGCCCCTACGAGCAGTACTTC. Protein: CASSEVQGGPYEQYF.

The chain links TRBV19 to TRBJ2-7; 7 positions agree with TRBD2. The V and J ends lost 4 bases and 2 bases, in that order; junction bases with no gene match: 5. Germline values: CDR1 LNHDA, CDR2 SQIVND (reference sequence). The CDR3 has 14 amino acids. The CDR3 DNA follows: TGTGCCAGTAGTACCGCCGGGGGGACCTACGAGCAGTACTTC. It translates to CASSTAGGTYEQYF.

By frequency in the sample, this clone is medium-sized. V usage is TRBV11-3 and J usage is TRBJ2-5, with 10 bases aligning to TRBD2. V dropped 1 base and J dropped 4; count of bases not matched to a gene: 0. The CDR3 totals 14 residues. Germline-derived CDR1 and CDR2 are SGHNT and YENEEA. CDR3: CASSLGLAGETQYF. The DNA for the CDR3 is TGTGCCAGCAGCTTAGGACTAGCGGGAGAGACCCAGTACTTC.

The V gene is TRBV6-8, the J gene TRBJ2-4; no definite D call. CDR3 length: 12 residues. From germline, CDR1 is MNHGY and CDR2 SAAAGT. V shed 5 bases and J shed 7 bases, with 9 bases lying between them. CDR3 coding DNA: TGTGCCAGCAGTCCCCTCGGGAACATTCAGTACTTC. Translating gives CASSPLGNIQYF.

This clone was seen a few times. The CDR3 nucleotides read TGTGCCAGCAGCTTGGCCGGGGACGGGCAAGAGACCCAGTACTTC. Translated, it gives CASSLAGDGQETQYF. V and J are TRBV11-3 and TRBJ2-5; tentatively, D is TRBD1 or TRBD2 (5 bases each). This CDR3 is 15 amino acids long. Germline assignment: CDR1 SGHNT and CDR2 YENEEA. Trimming cost V 3 bases and J 2 bases, with 13 bases left between them.

V usage is TRBV19 and J usage is TRBJ2-1, with D possibly TRBD1 on 6 matching bases. The CDR3 spans 13 residues. Germline CDR1 LNHDA, CDR2 SQIVND (reference sequence). The V gene lost 6 bases and the J gene lost 7 bases, with 13 bases spanning the gap. The CDR3 protein is CASSLGARNEQFF. In DNA form, the CDR3 reads TGTGCCAGTAGCCTGGGGGCGCGGAATGAGCAGTTCTTC.

This clone was recorded a few times. This chain uses TRBV6-8 with TRBJ2-3; possibly TRBD1 for D (5 bases). CDR1 is MNHGY, CDR2 SAAAGT, per germline. Between the trimmed V and J ends, which lost 10 bases and 4 bases, there was a span of 15 bases. The CDR3 consists of 13 residues. CDR3 coding DNA: TGTGCCATTAGAATACAGGCGGCAGATACGCAGTATTTT. Translation: CAIRIQAADTQYF.

Only a few counts were recorded for this clone. The rearrangement joins TRBV11-3 to TRBJ1-5; TRBD1 might be the D (6 bases). The ends were cut back, 4 bases at V and 3 bases at J, with 13 bases in the middle. Germline V gene sequence: CDR1 SGHNT, CDR2 YENEEA. The CDR3 sequence is 15 residues long. This chain's CDR3 is CASSYRGQYNQPQHF. CDR3 sequence (DNA): TGTGCCAGCAGCTACCGGGGGCAGTACAATCAGCCCCAGCATTTT.

By share, this clone counts as medium-sized (0.01 to 0.1%). The rearrangement uses TRBV6-8 and TRBJ2-7, with D possibly matching TRBD2 (6 bases). Trimming removed 10 bases from V and 2 bases from J, with 18 bases in between. The CDR3 extends over 14 amino acids. Germline-derived CDR1 and CDR2 are MNHGY and SAAAGT. The CDR3 loop is CAILSGVWPYEQYF. The DNA of the CDR3 is TGTGCCATCCTCTCGGGAGTCTGGCCCTACGAGCAGTACTTC.

This clone was seen a few times. The chain recombines TRBV4-1 with TRBJ1-2, with 8 bases that match TRBD1. The CDR3 length is 14 residues. CDR1 MGHRA and CDR2 YSYEKL come from the germline V gene. Unmatched junction bases numbered 7, after V lost 1 base and J lost 9 bases. The CDR3 DNA follows: TGCGCCAGCAGCCAAGTTACAGGGGGTCATCGCTACACCTTC. Its protein is CASSQVTGGHRYTF.

This clone qualifies as large. The rearrangement joins TRBV6-8 to TRBJ1-3; D is undetermined. The V end was cut by 7 bases, the J end by 0 bases, with 16 bases between. This CDR3 is built from 16 residues. Germline V lookup: CDR1 MNHGY, CDR2 SAAAGT. The CDR3 DNA sequence: TGTGCCAGCACCCCCGGACCGAGACTCTCTGGAAACACCATATATTTT. Translation gives CASTPGPRLSGNTIYF.

In this sample, this clone turned up a few times. The chain uses TRBV11-3 and TRBJ2-7, with D unresolved. The germline V gene has CDR1 SGHNT and CDR2 YENEEA. Trimming cost V 0 bases and J 3 bases, with 12 bases left between them. There are 15 residues in the CDR3. CDR3 nucleotides: TGTGCCAGCAGCTTAGACGCCACTGGGATCTACGAGCAGTACTTC. Translated: CASSLDATGIYEQYF.

Within the sample, this clone is medium-sized. The genes are TRBV11-3 and TRBJ2-3, with D possibly being TRBD2 (5 bases). Germline values: CDR1 SGHNT, CDR2 YENEEA. This CDR3 has 15 residues. Trimming cost V 6 bases and J 0 bases, with 13 bases left between them. The CDR3 loop reads CASRTIASSTDTQYF. CDR3 DNA sequence: TGTGCCAGCAGGACCATAGCGTCTAGCACAGATACGCAGTATTTT. The whole variable domain, remainder taken from reference TRBV11-3 and TRBJ2-3, is EAGVVQSPRYKIIEKKQPVAFWCNPISGHNTLYWYLQNLGQGPELLIRYENEEAVDDSQLPKDRFSAERLKGVDSTLKIQPAELGDSAVYLCASRTIASSTDTQYFGPGTRLTVL.

The chain combines TRBV28 with TRBJ1-2; 8 nucleotides match TRBD1. Germline-derived CDR1 and CDR2 are MDHEN and SYDVKM. Trimming removed 8 bases from V and 4 bases from J; junction bases left unmatched: 3. The CDR3 has 12 amino acids. The DNA of the CDR3 is TGTGCCAGCCTGACAGGGGCCTATGGCTACACCTTC. Protein sequence: CASLTGAYGYTF.